A selection of T cell receptor beta chains follows, all from one sample in a study of T cell repertoires in aging, cancer and after chemotherapy. Each CDR3 protein is one row after TCRdb ran MiXCR on the multiplex PCR reads. The sample has around 680 distinct CDR3 sequences, roughly 20% seen once. The specimen sequenced was blood. These TCRs come from a human donor with a solid tumor. Both conserved end residues are part of each CDR3. Fields, in order: V gene, D gene, J gene, clone size, CDR3 DNA, CDR3 protein. A D gene is named only where the DNA matches it firmly. Some rows have no size entry. The others give once, few or many, or a class for an expanded clone.

V gene: TRBV5-4
D gene: NA
J gene: TRBJ2-2
clone size: few
CDR3 DNA: TGTGCCAGCAGCCGTGCCGAGACTAGAACCGGGGAGCTGTTTTTT
CDR3 protein: CASSRAETRTGELFF

V gene: TRBV4-1
D gene: NA
J gene: TRBJ2-1
clone size: NA
CDR3 DNA: TGCGCCAGCAGCCAAGGGTCGGCTAAGATAATCTACAATGAGCAGTTCTTC
CDR3 protein: CASSQGSAKIIYNEQFF

V gene: TRBV20-1
D gene: NA
J gene: TRBJ2-7
clone size: NA
CDR3 DNA: TGCAGTGCTAGAGGGGGGGGCTCTCCCAGCTACGAGCAGTACTTC
CDR3 protein: CSARGGGSPSYEQYF

V gene: TRBV7-2
D gene: NA
J gene: TRBJ2-3
clone size: few
CDR3 DNA: TGTGCCAGCAGCCTAAGCGTGGGTACACGCACAGATACGCAGTATTTT
CDR3 protein: CASSLSVGTRTDTQYF

V gene: TRBV19
D gene: NA
J gene: TRBJ1-5
clone size: medium-sized
CDR3 DNA: TGTGCCAGTACCCTTTCGGGGGGGATTCAGCCCCAGCATTTT
CDR3 protein: CASTLSGGIQPQHF

V gene: TRBV7-9
D gene: NA
J gene: TRBJ2-7
clone size: few
CDR3 DNA: TGTGCCAGCAGCTTGTGGGTCAGCGAGCAGTACTTC
CDR3 protein: CASSLWVSEQYF

V gene: TRBV10-3
D gene: TRBD1
J gene: TRBJ1-5
clone size: NA
CDR3 DNA: TGTGCCAGCAGTTCCCAGACAGGGGGAAATCAGCCCCAGCATTTT
CDR3 protein: CASSSQTGGNQPQHF

V gene: TRBV20-1
D gene: TRBD2
J gene: TRBJ2-7
clone size: NA
CDR3 DNA: TGCAGTGCTAGGGGGACTAGCGGGAGTGGCTCCTACGAGCAGTACTTC
CDR3 protein: CSARGTSGSGSYEQYF

V gene: TRBV20-1
D gene: NA
J gene: TRBJ2-7
clone size: medium-sized
CDR3 DNA: TGCAGTGCCCATCGGGACTCAGCCTACGAGCAGTACTTC
CDR3 protein: CSAHRDSAYEQYF

V gene: TRBV7-9
D gene: TRBD2
J gene: TRBJ2-1
clone size: NA
CDR3 DNA: TGTGCCAGCAGCCCCCGGGACTACCCCTACAATGAGCAGTTCTTC
CDR3 protein: CASSPRDYPYNEQFF

V gene: TRBV5-1
D gene: NA
J gene: TRBJ2-2
clone size: medium-sized
CDR3 DNA: TGCGCCAGCAGCTTCCGAGTGGTTCGGGACACCGGGGAGCTGTTTTTT
CDR3 protein: CASSFRVVRDTGELFF